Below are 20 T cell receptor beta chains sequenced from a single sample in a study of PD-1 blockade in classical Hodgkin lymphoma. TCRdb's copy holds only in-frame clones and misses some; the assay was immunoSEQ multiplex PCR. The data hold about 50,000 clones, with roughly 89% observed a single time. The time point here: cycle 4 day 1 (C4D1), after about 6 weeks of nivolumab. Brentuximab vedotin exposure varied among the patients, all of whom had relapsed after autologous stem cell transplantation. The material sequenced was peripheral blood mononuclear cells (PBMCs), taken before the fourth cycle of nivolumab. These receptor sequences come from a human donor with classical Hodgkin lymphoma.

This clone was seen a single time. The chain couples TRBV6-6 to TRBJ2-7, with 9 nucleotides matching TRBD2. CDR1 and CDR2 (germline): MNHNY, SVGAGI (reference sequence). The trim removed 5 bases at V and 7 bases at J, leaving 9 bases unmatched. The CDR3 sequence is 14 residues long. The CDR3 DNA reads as TGTGCCAGCAGTGACCCTAGCGGGATGAGTGAGCAGTACTTC. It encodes CASSDPSGMSEQYF.

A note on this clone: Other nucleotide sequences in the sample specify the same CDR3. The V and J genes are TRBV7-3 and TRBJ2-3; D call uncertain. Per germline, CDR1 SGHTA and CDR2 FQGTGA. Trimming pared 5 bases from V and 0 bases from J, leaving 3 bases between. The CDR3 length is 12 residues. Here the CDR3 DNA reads TGTGCCAGCAGCCAAAGCACAGATACGCAGTATTTT. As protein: CASSQSTDTQYF.

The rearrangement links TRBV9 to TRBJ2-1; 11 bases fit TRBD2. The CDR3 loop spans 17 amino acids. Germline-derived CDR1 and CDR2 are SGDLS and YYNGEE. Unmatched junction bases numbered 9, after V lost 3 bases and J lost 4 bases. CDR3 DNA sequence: TGTGCCAGCAGCGGAGGGACTAGCGGAGACAAGTACAATGAGCAGTTCTTC. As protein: CASSGGTSGDKYNEQFF. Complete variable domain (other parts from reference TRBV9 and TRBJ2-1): DSGVTQTPKHLITATGQRVTLRCSPRSGDLSVYWYQQSLDQGLQFLIQYYNGEERAKGNILERFSAQQFPDLHSELNLSSLELGDSALYFCASSGGTSGDKYNEQFFGPGTRLTVL.

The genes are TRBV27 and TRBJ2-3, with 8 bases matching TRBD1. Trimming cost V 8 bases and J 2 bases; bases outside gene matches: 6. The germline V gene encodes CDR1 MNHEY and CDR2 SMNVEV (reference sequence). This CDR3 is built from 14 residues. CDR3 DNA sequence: TGTGCCAGCGGAAGACAGGGGTACACAGATACGCAGTATTTT. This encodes CASGRQGYTDTQYF.

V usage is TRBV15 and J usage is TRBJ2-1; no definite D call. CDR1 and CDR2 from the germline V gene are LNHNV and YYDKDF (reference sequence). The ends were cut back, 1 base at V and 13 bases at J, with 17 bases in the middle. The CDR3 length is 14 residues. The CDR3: CATSRVAKNAPQFF. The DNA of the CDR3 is TGTGCCACCAGCAGAGTTGCAAAAAACGCCCCTCAGTTCTTC.

For the CDR3, the DNA is TGTGCCAGCAGCAAAGAAGTCGGGACAGGGCCCTTCATACTCCCCTACGAGCAGTACTTC. It codes for CASSKEVGTGPFILPYEQYF. This chain uses TRBV21-1 with TRBJ2-7; the table names TRBD1, a call not compared with the DNA. TRBV21-1 is labeled a pseudogene. There are 20 residues in the CDR3.

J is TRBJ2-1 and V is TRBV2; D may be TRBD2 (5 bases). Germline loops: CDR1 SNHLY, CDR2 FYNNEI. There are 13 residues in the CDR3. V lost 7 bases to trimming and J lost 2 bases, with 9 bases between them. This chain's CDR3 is CASNQEAYNEQFF. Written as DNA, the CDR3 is TGTGCCAGCAACCAGGAGGCCTACAATGAGCAGTTCTTC. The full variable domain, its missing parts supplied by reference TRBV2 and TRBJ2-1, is EPEVTQTPSHQVTQMGQEVILRCVPISNHLYFYWYRQILGQKVEFLVSFYNNEISEKSEIFDDQFSVERPDGSNFTLKIRSTKLEDSAMYFCASNQEAYNEQFFGPGTRLTVL.

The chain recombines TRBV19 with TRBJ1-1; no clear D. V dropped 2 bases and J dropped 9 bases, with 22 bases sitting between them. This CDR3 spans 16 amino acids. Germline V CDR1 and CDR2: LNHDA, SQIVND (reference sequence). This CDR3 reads CASSILTGYAGGQAFF. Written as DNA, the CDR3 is TGTGCCAGTAGTATATTGACGGGGTATGCAGGCGGGCAAGCTTTCTTT.

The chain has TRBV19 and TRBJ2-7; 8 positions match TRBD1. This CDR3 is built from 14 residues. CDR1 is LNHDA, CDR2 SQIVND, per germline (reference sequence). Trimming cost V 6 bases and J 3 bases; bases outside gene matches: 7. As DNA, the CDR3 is TGTGCCAGTAGCATCGGGACAGGACACTACGAGCAGTACTTC. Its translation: CASSIGTGHYEQYF.

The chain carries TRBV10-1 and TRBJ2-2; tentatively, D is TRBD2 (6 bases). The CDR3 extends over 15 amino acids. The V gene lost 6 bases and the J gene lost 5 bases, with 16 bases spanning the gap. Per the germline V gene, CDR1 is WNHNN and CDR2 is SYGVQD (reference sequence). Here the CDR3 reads CASRHGGPSTGELFF. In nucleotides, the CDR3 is TGCGCCAGCAGACATGGAGGGCCCTCTACCGGGGAGCTGTTTTTT.

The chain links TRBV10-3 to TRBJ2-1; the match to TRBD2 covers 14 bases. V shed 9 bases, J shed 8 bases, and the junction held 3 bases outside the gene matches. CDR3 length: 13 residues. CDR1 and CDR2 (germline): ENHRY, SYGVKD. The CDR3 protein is CAMGLAGVDEQFF. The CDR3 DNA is TGTGCCATGGGACTAGCGGGAGTCGATGAGCAGTTCTTC.

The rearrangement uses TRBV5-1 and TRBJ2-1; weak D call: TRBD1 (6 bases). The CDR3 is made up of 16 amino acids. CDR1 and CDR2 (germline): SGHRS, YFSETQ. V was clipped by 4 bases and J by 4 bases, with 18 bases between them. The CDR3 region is CASSTAPGTMYNEQFF. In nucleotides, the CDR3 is TGCGCCAGCAGCACAGCCCCCGGGACAATGTACAATGAGCAGTTCTTC.

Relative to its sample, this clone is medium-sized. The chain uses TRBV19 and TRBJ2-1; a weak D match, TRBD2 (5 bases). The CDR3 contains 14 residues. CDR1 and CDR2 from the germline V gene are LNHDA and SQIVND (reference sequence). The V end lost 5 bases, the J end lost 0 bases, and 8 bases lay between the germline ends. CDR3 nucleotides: TGTGCCAGTAGTCCGGCGGGCTCCTACAATGAGCAGTTCTTC. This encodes CASSPAGSYNEQFF.

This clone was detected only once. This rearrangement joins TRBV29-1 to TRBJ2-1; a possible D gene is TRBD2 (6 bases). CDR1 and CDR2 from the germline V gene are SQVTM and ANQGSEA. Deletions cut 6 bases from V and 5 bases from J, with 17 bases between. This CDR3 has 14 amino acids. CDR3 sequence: CSVAGTRTNNEQFF. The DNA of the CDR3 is TGCAGCGTCGCCGGGACTCGGACAAACAATGAGCAGTTCTTC.

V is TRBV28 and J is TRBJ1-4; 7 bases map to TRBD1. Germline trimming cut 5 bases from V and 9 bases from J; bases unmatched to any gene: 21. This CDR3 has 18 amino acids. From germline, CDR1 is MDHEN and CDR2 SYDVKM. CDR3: CASSRETGNPGRPKKLFF. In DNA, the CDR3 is TGTGCCAGCAGTCGGGAGACAGGGAATCCCGGGCGCCCTAAAAAACTGTTTTTT.

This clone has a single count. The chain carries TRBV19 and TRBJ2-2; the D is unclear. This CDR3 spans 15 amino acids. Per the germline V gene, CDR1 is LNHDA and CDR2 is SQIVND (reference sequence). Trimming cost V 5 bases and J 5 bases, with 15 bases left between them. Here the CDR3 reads CASSLVEVETGELFF. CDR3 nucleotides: TGTGCCAGTAGTTTGGTAGAGGTCGAGACCGGGGAGCTGTTTTTT.

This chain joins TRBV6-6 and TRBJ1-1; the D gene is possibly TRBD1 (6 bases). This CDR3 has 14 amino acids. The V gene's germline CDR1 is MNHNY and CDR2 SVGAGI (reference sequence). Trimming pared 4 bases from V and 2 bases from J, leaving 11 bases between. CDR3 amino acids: CASSSRTANTEAFF. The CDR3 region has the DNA TGTGCCAGCAGTTCGCGGACAGCTAACACTGAAGCTTTCTTT.

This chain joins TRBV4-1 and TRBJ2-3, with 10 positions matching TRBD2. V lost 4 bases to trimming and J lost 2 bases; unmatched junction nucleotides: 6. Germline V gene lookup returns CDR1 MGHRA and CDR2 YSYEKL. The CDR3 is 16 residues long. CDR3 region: CASSRASGSTTDTQYF. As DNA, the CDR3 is TGCGCCAGCAGCCGGGCTAGCGGGAGTACCACAGATACGCAGTATTTT.

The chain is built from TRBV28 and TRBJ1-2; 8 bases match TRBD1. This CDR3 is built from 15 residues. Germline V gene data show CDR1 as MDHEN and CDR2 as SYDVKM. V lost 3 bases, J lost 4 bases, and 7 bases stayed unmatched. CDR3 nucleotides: TGTGCCAGCAGTTTTCAGGGGGCAGGTCTCTATGGCTACACCTTC. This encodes CASSFQGAGLYGYTF.

The CDR3 DNA follows: TGCGCCAGCAGCCAAGGCCGTAGTGAAGCTTTCTTT. It yields the protein CASSQGRSEAFF. V gene TRBV4-1 combines with J gene TRBJ1-1; D is undetermined. V was clipped by 1 base and J by 7 bases, with 7 bases between them. Germline V gene lookup returns CDR1 MGHRA and CDR2 YSYEKL. The CDR3 runs 12 residues.